These 8 T cell receptor beta chains came from one sample sequenced in a study of PD-L1 blockade in urothelial cancer (dated by TCRdb to 2016 to 2017). Libraries were constructed by the immunoSEQ multiplex PCR assay. The clones in this table, taken by TCRdb from immuneACCESS, are in-frame only. Not every clone is retained; where verified, under half of the shortfall comes from an unresolved V gene, and the cause of the rest is unknown. The sample table records around 80,000 clones; about nine tenths of these occur just once. The top ten clonotypes cover 4.5% to 7% of the sample. This specimen consisted of PBMCs, obtained around atezolizumab (anti-PD-L1) treatment. These receptors were obtained from a woman in her 70s with urothelial cancer.

This clone has just a few counts. Other DNA sequences within the sample encode an identical CDR3. The CDR3 nucleotides read TGTGCCAGCAGGGCAGGCTACGAGCAGTACTTC. Amino acids: CASRAGYEQYF. This chain joins TRBV2 and TRBJ2-7; D gene uncertain. Trimming stripped 6 bases from V and 3 bases from J, with 6 bases between. The CDR3 runs 11 residues. Germline CDR1 and CDR2: SNHLY and FYNNEI.

The chain has TRBV18 and TRBJ2-5; the match to TRBD2 covers 9 bases. The CDR3 has 13 amino acids. Looked up from germline, CDR1 is KGHSH and CDR2 is LQKENI. Losses at the gene ends were 3 bases for V and 5 bases for J; bases not matched to a gene: 1. CDR3 amino acids: CASSPGTSETQYF. CDR3 DNA: TGTGCCAGCTCACCCGGGACTAGCGAGACCCAGTACTTC.

The rearrangement joins TRBV2 to TRBJ1-1; no reliable D call. Trimming cost V 2 bases and J 1 base, with 8 bases left between them. Germline CDR1 and CDR2: SNHLY and FYNNEI. This CDR3 has 14 residues. The CDR3 loop reads CASSESHRNTEAFF. DNA for the CDR3: TGTGCCAGCAGTGAAAGTCATAGGAACACTGAAGCTTTCTTT.

J is TRBJ2-7 and V is TRBV6-1; TRBD1 matches 9 bases. The CDR3 is made up of 15 amino acids. Germline CDR1 reads MNHNS; CDR2 reads SASEGT. Losses at the gene ends were 5 bases for V and 2 bases for J; bases not matched to a gene: 7. CDR3 in amino acids: CASSSPGQGAYEQYF. The CDR3, as DNA: TGTGCCAGCAGTTCGCCGGGACAGGGCGCCTACGAGCAGTACTTC.

This chain links TRBV4-3 with TRBJ2-5, with 10 bases lining up with TRBD2. The CDR3 has 17 amino acids. Trimming at V came to 1 base and at J to 0 bases, leaving 5 bases not matched to a gene. Germline assignment: CDR1 LGHNA and CDR2 YSLEER. The CDR3 DNA reads as TGCGCCAGCAGCCAAGGCCGAGCGGGGGGGAACCAAGAGACCCAGTACTTC. Protein: CASSQGRAGGNQETQYF.

The sample holds one count of this clone. This sequence joins TRBV4-1 and TRBJ2-3; unclear D gene. Trimming shortened V by 3 bases and J by 6 bases, and 10 bases separated the two germline ends. Germline assignment: CDR1 MGHRA and CDR2 YSYEKL. CDR3 length: 13 residues. For the CDR3, the DNA is TGCGCCAGCAGCCAGCCCAAAGCGGATACGCAGTATTTT. Encoded protein: CASSQPKADTQYF.

Comments on this clone: The junction shows a germline mismatch at one end, possibly a read error. The V call is TRBV30, the J call TRBJ2-1; TRBD1 aligns across 8 bases. The germline V gene encodes CDR1 GTSNPN and CDR2 SVGIG (reference sequence). This CDR3 has 11 residues. The CDR3 DNA reads TGTGCCTGGAGTACTGGGACAGGAAAGGTCTTC. Protein: CAWSTGTGKVF.

The chain combines TRBV6-6 with TRBJ1-5; TRBD1 aligns across 7 bases. There are 15 residues in the CDR3. V shed 5 bases and J 0 bases; nucleotides not matched to a gene: 4. The V gene's germline CDR1 is MNHNY and CDR2 SVGAGI (reference sequence). CDR3 region: CASSLQGNSNQPQHF. The CDR3 DNA reads as TGTGCCAGCAGTCTACAGGGGAATAGCAATCAGCCCCAGCATTTT.